A selection of T cell receptor beta chains follows, all from one sample in a study of PD-1 blockade in classical Hodgkin lymphoma. Measured with immunoSEQ multiplex PCR; TCRdb has only the in-frame clones, and not every one. The sample lists roughly 15,000 clones, 65% occurring once. This specimen was peripheral blood mononuclear cells (PBMCs), taken before the second cycle of nivolumab. The source is a human donor with classical Hodgkin lymphoma. Each CDR3 is given with its conserved first and last residue. The order of the fields is clone size, V gene, CDR3 length, CDR3 protein. The listing skips clone size in some rows; elsewhere it reads once, few, many or a size class.

clone_size: once; v_call: TRBV14; cdr3_length: 15; cdr3_aa: CASSQVGAANEKLFF
clone_size: NA; v_call: TRBV27; cdr3_length: 13; cdr3_aa: CASSFSNTGELFF
clone_size: NA; v_call: TRBV5-4; cdr3_length: 14; cdr3_aa: CASSRDRSNEKLFF
clone_size: NA; v_call: TRBV28; cdr3_length: 12; cdr3_aa: CASRRDSYGYTF
clone_size: NA; v_call: TRBV27; cdr3_length: 14; cdr3_aa: CASSQRQGNYGYTF
clone_size: NA; v_call: TRBV27; cdr3_length: 14; cdr3_aa: CASSLSSGGGTQYF
clone_size: NA; v_call: TRBV28; cdr3_length: 14; cdr3_aa: CASSPHSRNTEAFF
clone_size: few; v_call: TRBV7-8; cdr3_length: 19; cdr3_aa: CASSSEIAGVDSGANVLTF
clone_size: once; v_call: TRBV1; cdr3_length: 15; cdr3_aa: CTSSQESTRGSPLHF
clone_size: NA; v_call: TRBV28; cdr3_length: 16; cdr3_aa: CASVVRRDTATDTQYF